These T cell receptor beta chains were read from a single sample in a study of blood T cell repertoires in COVID-19. The protocol was immunoSEQ multiplex PCR, while the TCRdb copy is restricted to in-frame clones and leaves out a portion. Of about 280,000 clones listed, about nine tenths were seen once; the top ten hold around 10%. The sequencing sample was made of peripheral blood. The origin of the receptors is a woman in her 30s with COVID-19, enrolled during active disease. Each CDR3 is given with its conserved first and last residue. A D gene is named only where the DNA matches it firmly. Expanded clones get a size class; other rows say once, few or many, or leave the size out.

clone size	V gene	CDR3 length	D gene	J gene	CDR3 protein	CDR3 DNA
.	TRBV7-6	15	TRBD1	TRBJ2-1	CASSLGPQGVNEQFF	TGTGCCAGCAGCTTAGGACCACAGGGGGTCAATGAGCAGTTCTTC
.	TRBV11-2	16	.	TRBJ2-3	CASSSVRGASTDTQYF	TGTGCCAGCAGCTCCGTTCGGGGGGCTAGCACAGATACGCAGTATTTT
.	TRBV6-1	12	TRBD2	TRBJ2-5	CASSEVTSGGDF	TGTGCCAGCAGTGAAGTTACTAGCGGGGGGGACTTC
few	TRBV7-2	17	.	TRBJ1-5	CASSSLGGYRSNQPQHF	TGTGCCAGCAGCTCGCTCGGGGGTTATAGGAGCAATCAGCCCCAGCATTTT
.	TRBV18	14	.	TRBJ2-7	CASSPSQGTSEQYF	TGTGCCAGCTCACCATCTCAGGGAACTTCCGAGCAGTACTTC
.	TRBV15	15	.	TRBJ2-7	CATSRGRARGYEQYF	TGTGCCACCAGCAGAGGCCGGGCCAGGGGATACGAGCAGTACTTC
.	TRBV18	14	TRBD1	TRBJ2-7	CASSSQGAPHEQYF	TGTGCCAGCTCATCTCAGGGGGCCCCCCACGAGCAGTACTTC
.	TRBV19	13	TRBD1	TRBJ1-6	CASSNRGASPLHF	TGTGCCAGTAGTAACAGGGGGGCTTCACCCCTCCACTTT
.	TRBV11-1	15	.	TRBJ2-1	CASREEGFLINEQFF	TGTGCCAGCAGGGAGGAGGGGTTCTTAATAAATGAGCAGTTCTTC
.	TRBV10-3	14	.	TRBJ2-1	CAISEGPLANEQFF	TGTGCCATCAGTGAGGGGCCCCTTGCCAATGAGCAGTTCTTC
.	TRBV2	12	.	TRBJ1-6	CASSGWREPLHF	TGTGCCAGCAGTGGTTGGAGGGAACCCCTCCACTTT
.	TRBV6-2/TRBV6-3	11	.	TRBJ2-7	CASSYVAEQYF	TGTGCCAGCAGTTATGTAGCCGAGCAGTACTTC
.	TRBV24-1	11	.	TRBJ1-2	CATSGFHGYTF	TGTGCGACTTCGGGTTTTCATGGCTACACCTTC
.	TRBV7-9	15	TRBD1	TRBJ1-5	CASSLGTGYNQPQHF	TGTGCCAGCAGCTTAGGGACAGGGTACAATCAGCCCCAGCATTTT
once	TRBV7-9	14	.	TRBJ1-1	CASSPRDLLAEAFF	TGTGCCAGCAGCCCGCGGGACTTGTTAGCTGAAGCTTTCTTT
.	TRBV12-3/TRBV12-4	12	TRBD1	TRBJ1-4	CASSRDSEKLFF	TGTGCCAGCAGTCGGGACAGTGAAAAACTGTTTTTT
.	TRBV7-2	16	TRBD2	TRBJ2-3	CASSHRRGLVADTQYF	TGTGCCAGCAGCCACCGGAGGGGACTAGTAGCAGATACGCAGTATTTT
once	TRBV6-6	17	.	TRBJ1-1	CASSLLEGSVVSTEAFF	TGTGCCAGCAGTCTCCTGGAGGGGAGTGTGGTCAGCACTGAAGCTTTCTTT
.	TRBV2	14	.	TRBJ2-2	CASCGQSNTGELFF	TGTGCCAGCTGCGGACAGAGTAACACCGGGGAGCTGTTTTTT
.	TRBV2	12	.	TRBJ1-1	CASSTSPGWAFF	TGTGCCAGCAGTACCAGCCCAGGTTGGGCTTTCTTT
.	TRBV7-9	17	.	TRBJ2-2	CASSSHRMGPNTGELFF	TGTGCCAGCAGCTCCCACCGTATGGGCCCGAACACCGGGGAGCTGTTTTTT
few	TRBV6-5	13	.	TRBJ1-6	CASSRGDPSPLHF	TGTGCCAGCAGCCGAGGAGACCCTTCACCCCTCCACTTT
.	TRBV6-2/TRBV6-3	11	.	TRBJ2-5	CASSPGETQYF	TGTGCCAGCAGTCCGGGAGAGACCCAGTACTTC
.	TRBV21-1	15	.	TRBJ1-1	CASSKKDRVNTEAFF	TGTGCCAGCAGCAAAAAGGACAGGGTGAACACTGAAGCTTTCTTT
.	TRBV7-6	15	.	TRBJ1-6	CASSTYRDKNSPLHF	TGTGCCAGCAGCACCTATCGGGACAAAAATTCACCCCTCCACTTT
.	TRBV11-2	15	.	TRBJ2-7	CASSLAGRDYFEQYF	TGTGCCAGCAGCTTAGCGGGCAGGGATTATTTCGAGCAGTACTTC
few	TRBV28	14	TRBD1	TRBJ1-5	CATILDRDNQPQHF	TGTGCCACCATCCTAGACAGGGACAATCAGCCCCAGCATTTT
few	TRBV5-8	17	.	TRBJ1-4	CASSLRSGLATNEKLFF	TGTGCCAGCAGCTTGAGGTCAGGCCTTGCAACTAATGAAAAACTGTTTTTT
.	TRBV30	13	.	TRBJ1-4	CACLRRGINKLFF	TGTGCCTGTCTCCGGAGGGGCATTAACAAACTGTTTTTT
.	TRBV5-8	16	TRBD1	TRBJ1-1	CASREGTGVLNTEAFF	TGTGCCAGCAGGGAAGGGACAGGGGTTTTGAACACTGAAGCTTTCTTT
once	TRBV20-1	11	.	TRBJ2-2	CSAPRVGELFF	TGCAGTGCACCACGCGTCGGGGAGCTGTTTTTT
.	TRBV11-2	15	TRBD1	TRBJ1-2	CASSYDRVANYGYTF	TGTGCCAGCAGCTACGACAGGGTAGCTAACTATGGCTACACCTTC
.	TRBV3-1/TRBV3-2	14	.	TRBJ2-2	CASSQLPGAGELFF	TGTGCCAGCAGCCAACTACCAGGGGCGGGGGAGCTGTTTTTT
.	TRBV6-5	14	.	TRBJ1-1	CASSYSRWNTEAFF	TGTGCCAGCAGTTACTCGCGTTGGAACACTGAAGCTTTCTTT
.	TRBV28	14	TRBD1	TRBJ1-4	CASYEQGVREKLFF	TGTGCCAGCTATGAACAGGGGGTACGTGAAAAACTGTTTTTT
.	TRBV5-8	14	.	TRBJ2-7	CASSLRQSSYEQYF	TGTGCCAGCAGCTTGAGACAAAGCTCCTACGAGCAGTACTTC
.	TRBV19	17	.	TRBJ1-5	CASSIGPDGSYNQPQHF	TGTGCCAGTAGTATCGGGCCCGACGGGAGCTACAATCAGCCCCAGCATTTT
.	TRBV10-1	13	.	TRBJ1-4	CASSDPQEARLFF	TGCGCCAGCAGTGATCCCCAGGAGGCCAGACTGTTTTTT
.	TRBV7-9	15	TRBD2	TRBJ2-1	CASSITSGGALEQFF	TGTGCCAGCAGCATTACTAGCGGGGGGGCCTTGGAGCAGTTCTTC
.	TRBV11-3	14	.	TRBJ2-5	CASSPTPHDETQYF	TGTGCCAGCAGCCCCACCCCACATGATGAGACCCAGTACTTC
.	TRBV28	13	TRBD1	TRBJ1-2	CASRPGTDYGYTF	TGTGCCAGTCGTCCCGGGACAGACTATGGCTACACCTTC
.	TRBV6-5	13	TRBD1	TRBJ1-1	CASSRGQGRRAFF	TGTGCCAGCAGTAGGGGACAGGGCCGGAGGGCTTTCTTT
.	TRBV9	16	.	TRBJ1-3	CASSTRQPLAGNTIYF	TGTGCCAGCAGCACCCGACAGCCTTTAGCTGGAAACACCATATATTTT
.	TRBV3-1/TRBV3-2	17	TRBD2	TRBJ2-2	CASSQPGLAGNTGELFF	TGTGCCAGCAGCCAACCGGGACTAGCGGGGAACACCGGGGAGCTGTTTTTT
.	TRBV5-1	15	TRBD2	TRBJ2-1	CASSPARLAAVEQFF	TGCGCCAGCAGCCCAGCCCGACTAGCGGCCGTTGAGCAGTTCTTC
.	TRBV18	13	.	TRBJ2-5	CASSPPSQETQYF	TGTGCCAGCTCACCCCCCTCCCAAGAGACCCAGTACTTC
.	TRBV5-8	16	.	TRBJ1-2	CASSSPSDSFYYGYTF	TGTGCCAGCAGCTCTCCCTCGGACAGCTTCTACTATGGCTACACCTTC
few	TRBV11-3	13	.	TRBJ2-1	CASSFQGVNEQFF	TGTGCCAGCAGCTTCCAGGGCGTCAATGAGCAGTTCTTC
.	TRBV11-3	15	.	TRBJ2-2	CASSLGVGATGELFF	TGTGCCAGCAGCTTAGGGGTTGGGGCCACCGGGGAGCTGTTTTTT
few	TRBV6-5	15	TRBD2	TRBJ2-3	CASTGRLAGVDTQYF	TGTGCCAGCACAGGGAGACTAGCGGGTGTCGATACGCAGTATTTT
.	TRBV25-1	16	TRBD2	TRBJ2-1	CASSVRGGPPNNEQFF	TGTGCCAGCAGTGTTCGCGGGGGGCCCCCTAACAATGAGCAGTTCTTC
.	TRBV12-3/TRBV12-4	13	.	TRBJ1-6	CASSFRMSSPLHF	TGTGCCAGCAGTTTTCGAATGAGTTCACCCCTCCACTTT
few	TRBV5-1	16	.	TRBJ1-4	CASSLGAQASREKLFF	TGCGCCAGCAGCTTGGGGGCACAGGCATCTCGAGAAAAACTGTTTTTT
.	TRBV4-1	17	.	TRBJ1-3	CASSHFPGQSFGNTIYF	TGCGCCAGCAGCCACTTTCCCGGACAGTCGTTTGGAAACACCATATATTTT
.	TRBV12-5	14	TRBD2	TRBJ2-1	CASGPSGGRNEQFF	TGTGCTAGTGGTCCTAGCGGGGGGCGCAATGAGCAGTTCTTC
.	TRBV6-1	16	TRBD2	TRBJ2-1	CASSEAIAGVANEQFF	TGTGCCAGCAGTGAAGCCATAGCGGGGGTCGCCAATGAGCAGTTCTTC
.	TRBV14	11	.	TRBJ2-7	CASSASYEQYF	TGTGCCAGCAGCGCGAGCTACGAGCAGTACTTC